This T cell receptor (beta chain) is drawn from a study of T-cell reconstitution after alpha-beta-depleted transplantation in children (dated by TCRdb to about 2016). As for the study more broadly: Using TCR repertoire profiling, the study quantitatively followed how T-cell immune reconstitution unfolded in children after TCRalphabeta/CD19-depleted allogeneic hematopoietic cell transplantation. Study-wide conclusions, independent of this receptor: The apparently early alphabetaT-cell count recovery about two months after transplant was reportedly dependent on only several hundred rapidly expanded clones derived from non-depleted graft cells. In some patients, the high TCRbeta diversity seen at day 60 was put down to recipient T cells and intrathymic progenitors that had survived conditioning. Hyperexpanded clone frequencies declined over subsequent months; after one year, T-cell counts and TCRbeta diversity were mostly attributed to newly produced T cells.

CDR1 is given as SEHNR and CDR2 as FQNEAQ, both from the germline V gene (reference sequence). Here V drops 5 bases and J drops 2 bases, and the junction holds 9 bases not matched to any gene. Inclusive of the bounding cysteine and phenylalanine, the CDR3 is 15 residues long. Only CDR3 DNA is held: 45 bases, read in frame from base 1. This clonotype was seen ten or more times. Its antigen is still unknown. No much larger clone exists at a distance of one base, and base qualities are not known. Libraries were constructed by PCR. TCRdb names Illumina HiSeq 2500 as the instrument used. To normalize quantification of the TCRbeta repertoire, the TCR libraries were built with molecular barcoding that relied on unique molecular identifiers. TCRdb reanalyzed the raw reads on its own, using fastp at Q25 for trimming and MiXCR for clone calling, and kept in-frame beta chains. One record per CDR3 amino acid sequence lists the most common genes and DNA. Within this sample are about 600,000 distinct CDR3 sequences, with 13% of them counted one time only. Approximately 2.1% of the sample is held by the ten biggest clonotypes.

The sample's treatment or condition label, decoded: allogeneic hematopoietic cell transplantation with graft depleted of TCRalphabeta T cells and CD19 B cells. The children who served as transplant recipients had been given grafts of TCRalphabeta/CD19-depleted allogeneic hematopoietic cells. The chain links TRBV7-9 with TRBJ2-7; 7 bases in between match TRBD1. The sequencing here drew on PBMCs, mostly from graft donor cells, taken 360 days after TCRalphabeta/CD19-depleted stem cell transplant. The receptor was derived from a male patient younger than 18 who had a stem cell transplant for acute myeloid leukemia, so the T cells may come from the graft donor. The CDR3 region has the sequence CASSPRTGSTYEQYF. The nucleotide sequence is TGTGCCAGCAGCCCCCGGACAGGTTCCACCTACGAGCAGTACTTC.